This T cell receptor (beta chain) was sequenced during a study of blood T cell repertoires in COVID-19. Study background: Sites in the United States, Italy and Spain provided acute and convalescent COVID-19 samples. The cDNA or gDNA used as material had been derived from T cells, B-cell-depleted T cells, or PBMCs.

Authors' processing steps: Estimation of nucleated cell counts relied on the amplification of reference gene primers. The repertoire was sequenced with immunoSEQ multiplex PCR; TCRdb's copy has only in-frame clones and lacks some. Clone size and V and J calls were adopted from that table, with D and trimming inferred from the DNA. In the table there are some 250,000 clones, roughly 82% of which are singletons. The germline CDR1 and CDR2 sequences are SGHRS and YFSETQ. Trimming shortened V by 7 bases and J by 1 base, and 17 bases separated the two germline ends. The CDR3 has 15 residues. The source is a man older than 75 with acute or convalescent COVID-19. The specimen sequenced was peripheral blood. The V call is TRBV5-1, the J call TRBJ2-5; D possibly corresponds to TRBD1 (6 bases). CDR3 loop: CASCRDTGFQETQYF. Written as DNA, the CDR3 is TGCGCCAGCTGTCGGGACACAGGATTCCAAGAGACCCAGTACTTC.